Reported below is one TCR beta chain. Trimming removed 0 bases from V and 5 bases from J; junction bases left unmatched: 11. Germline-derived CDR1 and CDR2 are DFQATT and SNEGSKA (reference sequence). The CDR3 length is 17 residues. This entry is derived from a study of T cells after yellow fever vaccination. Study background: Some fractions had low cell numbers, and these were prepared with SMART-Seq v4 Ultra Low Input.

TCRdb itself ran the 5' RACE reads through MiXCR, one entry per CDR3 protein. Among almost 600,000 distinct CDR3 sequences listed, approximately 15% were seen once. The specimen was PBMCs, collected on the day of the yellow fever booster vaccination. This TCR was sampled from a man between 25 and 39 years old who received the YFV17D yellow fever vaccine. The J gene is TRBJ2-3, the V gene TRBV20-1, with 10 bases lining up with TRBD2. The CDR3 loop reads CSARDLASGSTRDTQYF. CDR3 nucleotides: TGCAGTGCTAGAGATCTCGCTAGCGGGAGTACGCGAGATACGCAGTATTTT.